A selection of T cell receptor beta chains follows, all from one sample in a study of blood T cell repertoires in COVID-19. TCRdb keeps only in-frame clones here, not all; method: immunoSEQ multiplex PCR. This table holds about 410,000 clones, roughly 89% found once. The specimen was PBMCs or T cells enriched from blood (not recorded which). Source of these receptors: a woman in her 30s who had recovered from COVID-19. CDR3s include the opening cysteine and the closing phenylalanine or tryptophan. The order of the fields is D gene, clone size, V gene, J gene, CDR3 DNA, CDR3 protein. D genes are given only for firm matches. Some rows mark clone size as missing; the rest say once, few, many or name a class of expanded clone.

D: .
size: .
V: TRBV9
J: TRBJ1-1
DNA: TGTGCCAGCAGCGTAGTTCAGGGGAGCACTGAAGCTTTCTTT
CDR3: CASSVVQGSTEAFF

D: TRBD1
size: .
V: TRBV4-1
J: TRBJ2-3
DNA: TGCGCCAGCAGAGGAATAGGGACAGGGGGCATTGGGGGCACAGATACGCAGTATTTT
CDR3: CASRGIGTGGIGGTDTQYF

D: .
size: .
V: TRBV19
J: TRBJ1-3
DNA: TGTGCCAGTAGTTTAGGACCGATCGGAGCAGCTGGAAACACCATATATTTT
CDR3: CASSLGPIGAAGNTIYF

D: TRBD2
size: .
V: TRBV28
J: TRBJ2-7
DNA: TGTGCCAGCAGTGAGGCCAGTGGGGGAGGGACCTACGAGCAGTACTTC
CDR3: CASSEASGGGTYEQYF

D: .
size: .
V: TRBV4-1
J: TRBJ1-6
DNA: TGCGCCAGCAGCCAATTTCTCGGACTGACGAATTCACCCCTCCACTTT
CDR3: CASSQFLGLTNSPLHF

D: TRBD2
size: .
V: TRBV2
J: TRBJ2-5
DNA: TGTGCCAGCACTTGGGAGGGCGGAGAGACCCAGTACTTC
CDR3: CASTWEGGETQYF

D: TRBD2
size: once
V: TRBV20-1
J: TRBJ2-7
DNA: TGCAGTGCTAGTTGGACTAGCGGGGGTTACGAGCAGTACTTC
CDR3: CSASWTSGGYEQYF

D: TRBD1
size: .
V: TRBV5-4
J: TRBJ2-7
DNA: TGTGCCAGCAGCTTGGGGCCGACAGGGCAGAGGTACGAGCAGTACTTC
CDR3: CASSLGPTGQRYEQYF

D: .
size: .
V: TRBV9
J: TRBJ2-3
DNA: TGTGCCAGCAGCGTATTGGAGGGAGCCCTAGGAGATACGCAGTATTTT
CDR3: CASSVLEGALGDTQYF

D: TRBD2
size: once
V: TRBV28
J: TRBJ2-3
DNA: TGTGCCAGCAGTTTTAGAGCGGGATTACTTAGCACAGATACGCAGTATTTT
CDR3: CASSFRAGLLSTDTQYF

D: .
size: .
V: TRBV7-9
J: TRBJ1-4
DNA: TGTGCCAGCAGCTTAACAGGACCCTCACCAACTAATGAAAAACTGTTTTTT
CDR3: CASSLTGPSPTNEKLFF

D: .
size: .
V: TRBV6-1
J: TRBJ1-2
DNA: TGTGCCAGCAGTGAAGTAAGGAGAGGGAGGAACTATGGCTACACCTTC
CDR3: CASSEVRRGRNYGYTF

D: .
size: once
V: TRBV20-1
J: TRBJ2-1
DNA: TGCAGTGCCCCGGGAGTACGTGAGCAGTTCTTC
CDR3: CSAPGVREQFF

D: .
size: .
V: TRBV3-1/TRBV3-2
J: TRBJ1-6
DNA: TGTGCCAGCAGCCCCATGGCGGCGGGTTCACCCCTCCACTTT
CDR3: CASSPMAAGSPLHF

D: TRBD2
size: .
V: TRBV11-2
J: TRBJ2-7
DNA: TGTGCCAGCAGCCTAACCCACGGGCGGGGGGGCTACGAGCAGTACTTC
CDR3: CASSLTHGRGGYEQYF

D: TRBD1
size: .
V: TRBV7-2
J: TRBJ1-4
DNA: TGTGCCAGCAGCTTAGGGCCAACAGGGGGAAATGAAAAACTGTTTTTT
CDR3: CASSLGPTGGNEKLFF

D: TRBD1
size: .
V: TRBV6-5
J: TRBJ1-5
DNA: TGTGCCAGCAGTCGGGACAGGGCAGCGGATCAGCCCCAGCATTTT
CDR3: CASSRDRAADQPQHF

D: .
size: .
V: TRBV6-5
J: TRBJ2-2
DNA: TGTGCCAGCAGTTACCCCCTAGGGGGGAACACCGGGGAGCTGTTTTTT
CDR3: CASSYPLGGNTGELFF

D: .
size: .
V: TRBV12-3/TRBV12-4
J: TRBJ1-2
DNA: TGTGCCAGCAGTTTGACATTTAACTATGGCTACACCTTC
CDR3: CASSLTFNYGYTF

D: .
size: .
V: TRBV3-1/TRBV3-2
J: TRBJ1-6
DNA: TGTGCCAGCAGCCAAGTCGCGGGGGCACCCCTCCACTTT
CDR3: CASSQVAGAPLHF

D: .
size: .
V: TRBV7-2
J: TRBJ1-2
DNA: TGTGCCAGCGCCTCCCAGGCTGCGAATGGCTACACCTTC
CDR3: CASASQAANGYTF

D: .
size: .
V: TRBV19
J: TRBJ2-3
DNA: TGTGCCAGTAACGTAGCGGCCACAGATACGCAGTATTTT
CDR3: CASNVAATDTQYF

D: TRBD1
size: .
V: TRBV2
J: TRBJ1-2
DNA: TGTGCCAGCAGTGAATCGGTCAGGGGGAACTATGGCTACACCTTC
CDR3: CASSESVRGNYGYTF

D: .
size: .
V: TRBV19
J: TRBJ2-2
DNA: TGTGCCAGTAGTATCACAGCTTGGAACACCGGGGAGCTGTTTTTT
CDR3: CASSITAWNTGELFF

D: TRBD1
size: .
V: TRBV5-6
J: TRBJ1-4
DNA: TGTGCCAGCAGCCCAGACAGGGTTTTGGGTGAAAAACTGTTTTTT
CDR3: CASSPDRVLGEKLFF

D: TRBD2
size: .
V: TRBV30
J: TRBJ2-7
DNA: TGTGCCTGGAGTCGGACTAGCGGGAACTACGAGCAGTACTTC
CDR3: CAWSRTSGNYEQYF

D: .
size: .
V: TRBV12-3/TRBV12-4
J: TRBJ1-1
DNA: TGTGCCAGCAGTTTGGAGTCGGCACAAGCTTTCTTT
CDR3: CASSLESAQAFF

D: .
size: .
V: TRBV18
J: TRBJ1-2
DNA: TGTGCCAGCTCCCGGGACTATGGCTACACCTTC
CDR3: CASSRDYGYTF

D: .
size: .
V: TRBV27
J: TRBJ1-5
DNA: TGTGCCAGCAGCAGGGCGGGGGGACATCAGCCCCAGCATTTT
CDR3: CASSRAGGHQPQHF

D: .
size: .
V: TRBV2
J: TRBJ1-2
DNA: TGTGCCAGCAGTGATTTGGTGCGTGGCTACACCTTC
CDR3: CASSDLVRGYTF

D: TRBD1
size: once
V: TRBV25-1
J: TRBJ1-2
DNA: TGTGCCAGCAGTGAGACAGGGGGAAAGTATGGCTACACCTTC
CDR3: CASSETGGKYGYTF

D: TRBD2
size: .
V: TRBV7-9
J: TRBJ2-2
DNA: TGTGCCAGCAGCCATCCGGGACTAAACACCGGGGAGCTGTTTTTT
CDR3: CASSHPGLNTGELFF

D: .
size: .
V: TRBV5-1
J: TRBJ2-5
DNA: TGCGCCAGCAGCTCGACTCCGGGACCCAGGGGGGAAACCCAGTACTTC
CDR3: CASSSTPGPRGETQYF

D: .
size: .
V: TRBV9
J: TRBJ2-7
DNA: TGTGCCAGCAGCGTACGGTGGGGACTCATCTACGAGCAGTACTTC
CDR3: CASSVRWGLIYEQYF

D: TRBD1
size: .
V: TRBV10-2
J: TRBJ2-6
DNA: TGCGCCAGCAGGAGGGACAGGGGTGCTGGGGCCAACGTCCTGACTTTC
CDR3: CASRRDRGAGANVLTF

D: TRBD2
size: .
V: TRBV6-5
J: TRBJ2-3
DNA: TGTGCCAGCAGTCCCGGAAGCGGGAGGCGCTATACGCAGTATTTT
CDR3: CASSPGSGRRYTQYF

D: TRBD2
size: .
V: TRBV24-1
J: TRBJ2-1
DNA: TGTGCCACCAGTGATCCTAGCGGGGTAAGCAATGAGCAGTTCTTC
CDR3: CATSDPSGVSNEQFF

D: .
size: .
V: TRBV6-5
J: TRBJ1-1
DNA: TGTGCCAGCAGTTACTCAAGTCAGGGTAACGCTGAAGCTTTCTTT
CDR3: CASSYSSQGNAEAFF

D: TRBD1
size: few
V: TRBV23-1
J: TRBJ2-2
DNA: TGCGCCAGCAGTAAAGACAGGGGTGCCGGGGAGCTGTTTTTT
CDR3: CASSKDRGAGELFF

D: TRBD1
size: .
V: TRBV4-1
J: TRBJ1-2
DNA: TGCGCCAGCAGCAGTACAGGGGGGGTAAACTATGGCTACACCTTC
CDR3: CASSSTGGVNYGYTF

D: .
size: .
V: TRBV1
J: TRBJ1-4
DNA: TGCACCAGCAGCCAAGAGGACAGGGAGTGTACTAATGAAAAACTGTTTTTT
CDR3: CTSSQEDRECTNEKLFF

D: TRBD1
size: .
V: TRBV10-3
J: TRBJ2-2
DNA: TGTGCCATCACGGGACAGGGTACCGGGGAGCTGTTTTTT
CDR3: CAITGQGTGELFF

D: TRBD1
size: few
V: TRBV10-2
J: TRBJ2-7
DNA: TGCGCCAGCACGGACAGGGACTCCTACGAGCAGTACTTC
CDR3: CASTDRDSYEQYF

D: .
size: .
V: TRBV4-1
J: TRBJ2-2
DNA: TGCGCCAGCAGCCAACGGGACTCCTATTCCGCGAACACCGGGGAGCTGTTTTTT
CDR3: CASSQRDSYSANTGELFF

D: TRBD2
size: .
V: TRBV27
J: TRBJ2-3
DNA: TGTGCCAGCAGGGTAGGGAGTAGCGGGACTACGCAGTATTTT
CDR3: CASRVGSSGTTQYF

D: TRBD1
size: .
V: TRBV5-1
J: TRBJ1-6
DNA: TGCGCCAGCAATCGGGCCGGGACAGGGGCTTCACCCCTCCACTTT
CDR3: CASNRAGTGASPLHF

D: .
size: .
V: TRBV2
J: TRBJ2-2
DNA: TGTGCCAGCAGACGGGATAACACCGGGGAGCTGTTTTTT
CDR3: CASRRDNTGELFF

D: .
size: .
V: TRBV18
J: TRBJ1-2
DNA: TGTGCCAGCTCACCTAGTCAGGGGTTCTATGGCTACACCTTC
CDR3: CASSPSQGFYGYTF

D: .
size: few
V: TRBV14
J: TRBJ1-1
DNA: TGTGCCAGCAGCCAAGATTCCCCAGTAAGTTACATGAACACTGAAGCTTTCTTT
CDR3: CASSQDSPVSYMNTEAFF

D: .
size: .
V: TRBV28
J: TRBJ1-1
DNA: TGTGCCAGCAGTGAGAGGGTTGCGGCGGCTTTCTTT
CDR3: CASSERVAAAFF